This entry concerns a single T cell receptor beta chain. The sample comes from a study of T cells after yellow fever vaccination. 5'RACE template switching produced TCR cDNA carrying a universal primer site and UMIs. TCRdb recomputed calls from the 5' RACE reads with MiXCR, one row per CDR3 protein. In the table there are some 400,000 distinct CDR3 sequences, approximately 19% of which are singletons. The CDR3 runs to 14 residues. Germline CDR1 reads SQVTM; CDR2 reads ANQGSEA. The junction had 5 bases not matched to a gene; V was cut back by 4 bases and J by 6 bases. This specimen consisted of PBMCs, obtained before the yellow fever booster vaccination. J is TRBJ2-2 and V is TRBV29-1; 10 nucleotides align to TRBD2. This receptor was obtained from a man aged 18 to 30 who received the YFV17D yellow fever vaccine. The CDR3 DNA sequence: TGCAGCGTTGGGGGACTAGCGAGGGCCGGGGAGCTGTTTTTT. The encoded protein is CSVGGLARAGELFF.